One and the same sample provided the 26 T cell receptor beta chains below, sequenced in a study of blood T cell repertoires in COVID-19. Measured with immunoSEQ multiplex PCR; TCRdb has only the in-frame clones, and not every one. Here the sample spans 190,000 or so clones, 80% to 90% being singletons. Sequences were obtained from peripheral blood. These receptors originate from a man aged 50-60 years with active or convalescent COVID-19.

This chain joins TRBV5-1 and TRBJ2-5, with TRBD2 as a possible D gene (5 bases). Per the germline V gene, CDR1 is SGHRS and CDR2 is YFSETQ. Deletions cut 0 bases from V and 0 bases from J, with 15 bases between. CDR3 size: 17 residues. CDR3 nucleotides: TGCGCCAGCAGCTTGGGTCTAGCCATTGGGTACCAAGAGACCCAGTACTTC. Encoded protein: CASSLGLAIGYQETQYF.

V gene TRBV4-2 combines with J gene TRBJ2-7; maybe TRBD1 (5 bases). The ends were cut back, 3 bases at V and 3 bases at J, with 12 bases in the middle. This CDR3 contains 14 residues. CDR1 LGHNA and CDR2 YNFKEQ come from the germline V gene. CDR3 coding DNA: TGTGCCAGCAGCCAGATTACAGGAAACTACGAGCAGTACTTC. Protein product: CASSQITGNYEQYF.

The V gene is TRBV27, the J gene TRBJ2-3; D gene unclear. Germline assignment: CDR1 MNHEY and CDR2 SMNVEV (reference sequence). This CDR3 region has 14 residues. Trimming shortened V by 0 bases and J by 4 bases, and 8 bases separated the two germline ends. The CDR3: CASSLSRSSDTQYF. The CDR3 DNA sequence: TGTGCCAGCAGTTTATCTAGAAGCTCAGATACGCAGTATTTT.

The V gene is TRBV27, the J gene TRBJ2-7, with TRBD1 identical over 11 bases. V shed 3 bases and J 6 bases; nucleotides not matched to a gene: 4. CDR1 and CDR2 from the germline V gene are MNHEY and SMNVEV (reference sequence). The CDR3 sequence is 14 residues long. The CDR3 loop reads CASSLGTGGFEQYF. The CDR3 DNA reads as TGTGCCAGCAGTTTGGGGACAGGGGGTTTCGAGCAGTACTTC.

The V call is TRBV4-2, the J call TRBJ1-5; TRBD1 might be the D (6 bases). The germline V gene has CDR1 LGHNA and CDR2 YNFKEQ. CDR3 length: 17 residues. V was shortened by 0 bases and J by 1 base, with 13 bases between the two germline ends. CDR3 DNA: TGTGCCAGCAGCCAAGAGGTGGGGGACACGAGCAATCAGCCCCAGCATTTT. Residues: CASSQEVGDTSNQPQHF.

The chain joins TRBV28 to TRBJ1-2; unclear D gene. The CDR3 consists of 14 residues. In germline, CDR1 is MDHEN, CDR2 SYDVKM. V was clipped by 4 bases and J by 3 bases, with 12 bases between them. DNA for the CDR3: TGTGCCAGCAGTTCCCCGGGTCGGTACTATGGCTACACCTTC. This codes for CASSSPGRYYGYTF.

V is TRBV3-1 (or the pseudogene TRBV3-2) and J is TRBJ2-3; 10 bases are shared with TRBD2. V lost 3 bases, J lost 5 bases, and 5 bases stayed unmatched. Per germline, CDR1 LGHDT and CDR2 YNNKEL (reference sequence). CDR3 size: 15 residues. CDR3 residues: CASSQPLAGLDTQYF. DNA for the CDR3: TGTGCCAGCAGCCAGCCACTAGCGGGGTTAGATACGCAGTATTTT.

This chain joins TRBV5-1 and TRBJ2-7, with 15 bases aligning to TRBD2. This CDR3 has 17 residues. The germline V gene has CDR1 SGHRS and CDR2 YFSETQ. V gave up 4 bases and J gave up 7 bases; unmatched junction bases: 12. The CDR3 loop is CASSPGLAGGPRSEQYF. DNA of the CDR3: TGCGCCAGCAGCCCCGGACTAGCGGGAGGGCCAAGGAGTGAGCAGTACTTC. Looking up the rest from reference TRBV5-1 and TRBJ2-7 gives the full variable domain: KAGVTQTPRYLIKTRGQQVTLSCSPISGHRSVSWYQQTPGQGLQFLFEYFSETQRNKGNFPGRFSGRQFSNSRSEMNVSTLELGDSALYLCASSPGLAGGPRSEQYFGPGTRLTVT.

This chain connects TRBV28 to TRBJ1-1; weak D call: TRBD1 (6 bases). Germline V lookup: CDR1 MDHEN, CDR2 SYDVKM. The germline V and J ends were trimmed by 6 bases and 1 base, with 12 bases remaining between them. The length of the CDR3 is 14 residues. The DNA of the CDR3 is TGTGCCAGCAGGGGTCCCAGGGGGAACACTGAAGCTTTCTTT. Its translation is CASRGPRGNTEAFF.

The DNA of the CDR3 is TGTGCCAGCAGTTACCCCCGGCGAGGGGGCGATGAGCAGTTCTTC. This codes for CASSYPRRGGDEQFF. The chain carries TRBV6-2 or TRBV6-3 and TRBJ2-1, with TRBD1 matching 7 bases. This CDR3 contains 15 residues. The germline CDR1 and CDR2 sequences are MNHEY and SVGEGT. V lost 2 bases and J lost 8; bases outside the gene matches: 9.

This clone has only one observation. The rearrangement joins TRBV19 to TRBJ2-3; TRBD2 aligns across 10 bases. The CDR3 loop spans 17 amino acids. Germline-derived CDR1 and CDR2 are LNHDA and SQIVND (reference sequence). The V gene end was trimmed by 1 base and the J gene end by 0 bases; junction bases not matched to a gene: 4. CDR3 sequence: CASSIAGLAASTDTQYF. CDR3 sequence (DNA): TGTGCCAGTAGTATAGCCGGACTAGCGGCTAGCACAGATACGCAGTATTTT.

The chain has TRBV18 and TRBJ2-7; D may be TRBD2 (6 bases). This CDR3 is built from 14 residues. Trimming cost V 1 base and J 0 bases, with 7 bases left between them. Germline assignment: CDR1 KGHSH and CDR2 LQKENI. The CDR3 is CASSPQRASYEQYF. The CDR3 region has the DNA TGTGCCAGCTCACCACAGCGGGCCTCCTACGAGCAGTACTTC.

The J gene is TRBJ1-1, the V gene TRBV28; 11 bases agree with TRBD1. The CDR3 consists of 15 residues. CDR1 MDHEN and CDR2 SYDVKM come from the germline V gene. V was clipped by 6 bases and J by 3 bases; unmatched bases: 6. The CDR3 nucleotides are TGTGCCAGCAGCGGTGGGGGACAGGGGGACACTGAAGCTTTCTTT. It translates to CASSGGGQGDTEAFF.

This chain connects TRBV6-5 to TRBJ1-2; possible D gene TRBD1, 5 bases. Germline values: CDR1 MNHEY, CDR2 SVGAGI. The CDR3 is made up of 11 amino acids. V was pared by 4 bases and J by 8 bases, with 8 bases between. CDR3 coding DNA: TGTGCCAGCAGTTCGGAGGGGGGCTACACCTTC. As protein: CASSSEGGYTF.

The chain has TRBV7-8 and TRBJ2-2; D unresolved. V lost 4 bases and J lost 6, with 24 bases in between. This CDR3 has 18 amino acids. Germline V CDR1 and CDR2: SGHVS, FQNEAQ. CDR3 DNA sequence: TGTGCCAGCAGCTCCCGGCCGTTCACCACAACACGGGCCGGGGAGCTGTTTTTT. Translating gives CASSSRPFTTTRAGELFF.

This sequence joins TRBV10-3 and TRBJ2-7; 7 positions agree with TRBD2. This CDR3 has 14 residues. V lost 8 bases and J lost 2; bases outside the gene matches: 9. Germline V gene lookup returns CDR1 ENHRY and CDR2 SYGVKD. The CDR3 loop reads CAIASGEGAYEQYF. DNA for the CDR3: TGTGCCATCGCCTCTGGGGAGGGCGCCTACGAGCAGTACTTC.

DNA of the CDR3: TGTGCCAGCAGTCCCGTTACAAAAGGGGAGCTGTTTTTT. It is translated as CASSPVTKGELFF. The V and J genes are TRBV12-3 or TRBV12-4 and TRBJ2-2; D not resolved. With 5 bases removed from V and 8 bases from J, the gap between germline ends came to 12 bases. The CDR3 is 13 residues long.

The chain is built from TRBV9 and TRBJ2-3, with a weak D call TRBD2 (6 bases). In germline, CDR1 is SGDLS, CDR2 YYNGEE. Trimming cost V 0 bases and J 4 bases, with 30 bases left between them. CDR3 length: 21 amino acids. The CDR3 loop is CASSVATSIPGGGRGPDTQYF. The CDR3 bases are TGTGCCAGCAGCGTAGCTACGTCTATCCCGGGCGGAGGGCGGGGCCCAGATACGCAGTATTTT.

The chain combines TRBV30 with TRBJ2-5, with TRBD1 identical over 7 bases. Trimming removed 3 bases from V and 1 base from J; junction bases left unmatched: 8. The CDR3 loop spans 15 amino acids. From germline, CDR1 is GTSNPN and CDR2 SVGIG (reference sequence). CDR3 bases: TGTGCCTGGAGGACGGGGCGACAGGGCCAAGAGACCCAGTACTTC. Amino acid sequence: CAWRTGRQGQETQYF.

V and J are TRBV27 and TRBJ2-7; 10 nucleotides line up with TRBD2. CDR3 length: 15 amino acids. CDR1 is MNHEY, CDR2 SMNVEV, per germline (reference sequence). J was trimmed by 5 bases and V by 2 bases; bases with no gene match: 6. DNA of the CDR3: TGTGCCAGCAGTTTAGGTCTAGCGGGAGTGAACGAGCAGTACTTC. Translation: CASSLGLAGVNEQYF.

About this clone itself: This specimen includes other DNA sequences encoding the same CDR3. This chain connects TRBV11-3 to TRBJ2-2, with TRBD1 as a possible D gene (5 bases). The CDR3 is made up of 15 amino acids. Trimming left V 3 bases short and J 1 base short, with 9 bases between. In germline, CDR1 is SGHNT, CDR2 YENEEA. The CDR3 sequence: CASSLDGQNTGELFF. The CDR3 bases are TGTGCCAGCAGCTTGGACGGACAGAACACCGGGGAGCTGTTTTTT.

This rearrangement joins TRBV19 to TRBJ2-6; D uncertain. Germline V gene data show CDR1 as LNHDA and CDR2 as SQIVND (reference sequence). CDR3 size: 14 residues. V lost 6 bases and J lost 0, with 6 bases in between. CDR3 DNA: TGTGCCAGTAGGCGAAGCTCTGGGGCCAACGTCCTGACTTTC. This sequence encodes CASRRSSGANVLTF.

This clone was detected many times. The chain recombines TRBV13 with TRBJ2-3, with D hard to call. The V end lost 6 bases, the J end lost 4 bases, and 14 bases lay between the germline ends. Germline V lookup: CDR1 PRHDT, CDR2 FYEKMQ (reference sequence). The CDR3 sequence is 14 residues long. As DNA, the CDR3 is TGTGCCAGCAGTTCAGGCCCAAGGTCAGATACGCAGTATTTT. Translating it yields CASSSGPRSDTQYF. The variable domain in full, with the rest retrieved from reference TRBV13 and TRBJ2-3, is AAGVIQSPRHLIKEKRETATLKCYPIPRHDTVYWYQQGPGQDPQFLISFYEKMQSDKGSIPDRFSAQQFSDYHSELNMSSLELGDSALYFCASSSGPRSDTQYFGPGTRLTVL.

The chain combines TRBV30 with TRBJ1-2; TRBD1 matches at 10 bases. The CDR3 has 14 residues. Germline CDR1 and CDR2: GTSNPN and SVGIG (reference sequence). Losses at the gene ends were 5 bases for V and 5 bases for J; bases not matched to a gene: 8. CDR3 protein: CAWGGQGLKYGYTF. CDR3 bases: TGTGCCTGGGGGGGACAGGGGCTTAAATATGGCTACACCTTC.

The chain carries TRBV5-5 and TRBJ1-1, with D perhaps matching TRBD1 (5 bases). Trimming stripped 0 bases from V and 6 bases from J, with 12 bases between. Per germline, CDR1 SGHKS and CDR2 YYEKEE (reference sequence). This CDR3 is built from 14 residues. The CDR3 protein is CASSLAGGVAEAFF. Here the CDR3 DNA reads TGTGCCAGCAGCTTGGCCGGAGGGGTGGCTGAAGCTTTCTTT.

This sequence joins TRBV5-1 and TRBJ1-4; D may be TRBD1 (6 bases). The CDR3 totals 16 residues. Germline CDR1 reads SGHRS; CDR2 reads YFSETQ. The ends were cut back, 4 bases at V and 7 bases at J, with 20 bases in the middle. The CDR3 reads CASSPGTPAGSEKLFF. The CDR3 bases are TGCGCCAGCAGCCCCGGGACACCGGCGGGTAGTGAAAAACTGTTTTTT.